These 27 T cell receptor beta chains originate from one sample sequenced in a study of blood T cell repertoires in COVID-19. Profiling relied on immunoSEQ multiplex PCR, and the TCRdb table lists in-frame clones only, not all of them. Of about 130,000 clones listed, approximately 82% are singletons. The specimen sequenced was peripheral blood. Receptors were obtained from a woman in her forties or fifties with acute or convalescent COVID-19.

The chain combines TRBV11-3 with TRBJ1-1, with 9 bases identical to TRBD1. Trimming cost V 5 bases and J 3 bases; bases outside gene matches: 7. The CDR3 runs to 15 residues. Germline V CDR1 and CDR2: SGHNT, YENEEA. CDR3 sequence: CASSKGQGSDTEAFF. CDR3 DNA sequence: TGTGCCAGCAGCAAGGGACAGGGCTCGGACACTGAAGCTTTCTTT.

This clone has just a few counts. The V and J genes are TRBV6-1 and TRBJ2-3; 13 nucleotides line up with TRBD2. CDR1 MNHNS and CDR2 SASEGT come from the germline V gene. With 2 bases clipped from V and 6 bases from J, the junction kept 5 bases outside the gene matches. The CDR3 contains 16 residues. The CDR3: CASSETSGGARDTQYF. In DNA form, the CDR3 reads TGTGCCAGCAGTGAAACTAGCGGGGGGGCCAGGGATACGCAGTATTTT.

The chain carries TRBV7-9 and TRBJ1-4; a possible D gene is TRBD1 (6 bases). Between the trimmed V and J ends, which lost 1 base and 2 bases, there was a span of 14 bases. CDR1 SEHNR and CDR2 FQNEAQ come from the germline V gene (reference sequence). The CDR3 totals 17 residues. Here the CDR3 reads CASSLGPSGATNEKLFF. Written as DNA, the CDR3 is TGTGCCAGCAGCTTAGGCCCCTCAGGGGCGACTAATGAAAAACTGTTTTTT. The whole variable domain, filled in from reference TRBV7-9 and TRBJ1-4, reads DTGVSQNPRHKITKRGQNVTFRCDPISEHNRLYWYRQTLGQGPEFLTYFQNEAQLEKSRLLSDRFSAERPKGSFSTLEIQRTEQGDSAMYLCASSLGPSGATNEKLFFGSGTQLSVL.

This chain uses TRBV28 with TRBJ1-5; D gene ambiguous. The V end was cut by 5 bases, the J end by 7 bases, with 15 bases between. The germline V gene has CDR1 MDHEN and CDR2 SYDVKM. The CDR3 loop spans 14 amino acids. This CDR3 is CASSPPARGQPQHF. In nucleotides, the CDR3 is TGTGCCAGCAGTCCCCCAGCCCGGGGACAGCCCCAGCATTTT.

This sequence joins TRBV2 and TRBJ1-1, with D uncertain. V dropped 2 bases and J dropped 7 bases, with 8 bases sitting between them. This CDR3 is 12 amino acids long. Germline V gives CDR1 SNHLY, CDR2 FYNNEI. CDR3 DNA: TGTGCCAGCAGTGAACTTCGGGTTGAAGCTTTCTTT. It encodes CASSELRVEAFF.

V is TRBV10-2 and J is TRBJ2-4, with TRBD2 identical over 10 bases. The germline gives CDR1 WSHSY, CDR2 SAAADI. V shed 3 bases, J shed 4 bases, and the junction held 12 bases outside the gene matches. The CDR3 is made up of 18 amino acids. The CDR3 DNA follows: TGCGCCAGCAGTGAATTAGCGGGGGGTCGGGGGCTTAAAAACATTCAGTACTTC. This codes for CASSELAGGRGLKNIQYF.

The gene calls are TRBV7-9 and TRBJ2-7; 9 positions match TRBD1. The germline CDR1 and CDR2 sequences are SEHNR and FQNEAQ (reference sequence). With 2 bases clipped from V and 6 bases from J, the junction kept 8 bases outside the gene matches. The CDR3 contains 15 residues. The CDR3 here is CASSLPRDRVGEQYF. CDR3 coding DNA: TGTGCCAGCAGCTTACCGCGGGACAGGGTGGGCGAGCAGTACTTC.

This clone was seen a few times. The DNA of the CDR3 is TGTGCCAGCAGTTTATTTCGGGGAAACACTGAAGCTTTCTTT. This encodes CASSLFRGNTEAFF. The chain combines TRBV28 with TRBJ1-1, with D hard to call. The V and J ends lost 1 base and 2 bases respectively, with 8 bases between them. CDR3 length: 14 residues. The germline gives CDR1 MDHEN, CDR2 SYDVKM. The whole variable domain, filled in from reference TRBV28 and TRBJ1-1, reads DVKVTQSSRYLVKRTGEKVFLECVQDMDHENMFWYRQDPGLGLRLIYFSYDVKMKEKGDIPEGYSVSREKKERFSLILESASTNQTSMYLCASSLFRGNTEAFFGQGTRLTVV.

The J gene is TRBJ2-1, the V gene TRBV4-2; 11 nucleotides agree with TRBD2. Germline trimming cut 2 bases from V and 3 bases from J; bases unmatched to any gene: 15. CDR3 length: 20 amino acids. CDR1 is LGHNA, CDR2 YNFKEQ, per germline. The CDR3, as DNA: TGTGCCAGCAGCCAACCTGGTAGCATAGCGGGAGGGGCTGGCTACAATGAGCAGTTCTTC. Its translation: CASSQPGSIAGGAGYNEQFF.

The table lists this clone with a count of one. The chain couples TRBV2 to TRBJ1-1, with D tentatively TRBD1 (5 bases). Trimming left V 2 bases short and J 7 bases short, with 14 bases between. Germline V CDR1 and CDR2: SNHLY, FYNNEI. CDR3 length: 14 residues. CDR3 loop: CASSERGTRGEAFF. Here the CDR3 DNA reads TGTGCCAGCAGTGAACGGGGGACCCGGGGTGAAGCTTTCTTT.

This clone was observed once. The chain employs TRBV11-2 and TRBJ1-1; D unresolved. CDR1 is SGHAT and CDR2 is FQNNGV in the germline V gene. The CDR3 spans 14 residues. V lost 6 bases to trimming and J lost 0 bases, with 11 bases between them. CDR3 DNA sequence: TGTGCCAGCAGACTACTTTCCATGAACACTGAAGCTTTCTTT. Amino acid sequence: CASRLLSMNTEAFF.

This clone was counted between two and nine times. The V gene is TRBV7-9, the J gene TRBJ1-5; TRBD1 matches 8 bases. The CDR3 totals 14 residues. V lost 4 bases, J lost 9 bases, and 8 bases stayed unmatched. Germline V gene sequence: CDR1 SEHNR, CDR2 FQNEAQ (reference sequence). The CDR3 DNA is TGTGCCAGCAGCTCACAGGGGGGGTTTGGGCCCCAGCATTTT. Its translation is CASSSQGGFGPQHF.

This clone was observed a few times. The rearrangement uses TRBV7-9 and TRBJ1-2; D gene unclear. Germline CDR1 is SEHNR and CDR2 is FQNEAQ (reference sequence). The germline V and J ends were trimmed by 5 bases and 6 bases, with 10 bases remaining between them. This CDR3 region has 12 residues. The CDR3 reads CASSTQGDGYTF. In DNA, the CDR3 is TGTGCCAGCAGCACCCAAGGAGATGGCTACACCTTC.

V usage is TRBV6-5 and J usage is TRBJ1-2, with 11 bases identical to TRBD1. Trimming removed 7 bases from V and 8 bases from J; junction bases left unmatched: 6. CDR1 is MNHEY, CDR2 SVGAGI, per germline. The CDR3 runs 13 residues. This CDR3 reads CASTRDRGEGYTF. The CDR3 DNA reads as TGTGCCAGCACCCGGGACAGGGGGGAAGGCTACACCTTC.

The chain recombines TRBV9 with TRBJ1-3; weak D call: TRBD1 (5 bases). From germline, CDR1 is SGDLS and CDR2 YYNGEE. The V end was cut by 0 bases, the J end by 4 bases, with 8 bases between. The CDR3 consists of 14 residues. The CDR3 sequence: CASSVAAGGNTIYF. The CDR3 nucleotides are TGTGCCAGCAGCGTAGCTGCAGGGGGAAACACCATATATTTT.

This chain uses TRBV6-4 with TRBJ1-2; maybe TRBD1 (6 bases). CDR3 size: 14 residues. Trimming shortened V by 5 bases and J by 2 bases, and 12 bases separated the two germline ends. Germline CDR1 is MRHNA and CDR2 is SNTAGT. DNA of the CDR3: TGTGCCAGCAGTTCAGGGGTAGACAACTATGGCTACACCTTC. Translation gives CASSSGVDNYGYTF.

This chain connects TRBV18 to TRBJ2-1, with TRBD2 matching over 10 bases. The CDR3 extends over 14 amino acids. The germline V gene has CDR1 KGHSH and CDR2 LQKENI. J was trimmed by 6 bases and V by 4 bases; bases with no gene match: 3. CDR3 nucleotides: TGTGCCAGCTCACGGACTAGCGGAGTCAATGAGCAGTTCTTC. Translated, it gives CASSRTSGVNEQFF.

This chain links TRBV2 with TRBJ2-1; D uncertain. Germline CDR1 reads SNHLY; CDR2 reads FYNNEI. This CDR3 has 14 amino acids. Trimming pared 3 bases from V and 7 bases from J, leaving 13 bases between. CDR3: CASSEDRLSNEQFF. DNA of the CDR3: TGTGCCAGCAGTGAGGATCGACTGTCAAATGAGCAGTTCTTC.

The CDR3 region has the DNA TGTGCCAGCAGCAACGACAGGGGCTATGGCTACACCTTC. It specifies CASSNDRGYGYTF. The chain employs TRBV28 and TRBJ1-2, with 8 bases matching TRBD1. Unmatched junction bases numbered 4, after V lost 6 bases and J lost 4 bases. Germline V gives CDR1 MDHEN, CDR2 SYDVKM. The CDR3 length is 13 residues.

This clone was recorded only once. V gene TRBV12-3 or TRBV12-4 combines with J gene TRBJ1-5, with 11 positions matching TRBD1. The CDR3 has 13 residues. V lost 5 bases to trimming and J lost 7 bases; unmatched junction nucleotides: 1. In DNA form, the CDR3 reads TGTGCCAGCAGTGGGACAGGGGGGCAGCCCCAGCATTTT. Its protein is CASSGTGGQPQHF.

The J gene is TRBJ1-1, the V gene TRBV9; TRBD1 might be the D (6 bases). In germline, CDR1 is SGDLS, CDR2 YYNGEE. Trimming removed 0 bases from V and 1 base from J, with 10 bases in between. CDR3 length: 15 residues. Written as DNA, the CDR3 is TGTGCCAGCAGCGTAGACAGGGTGAGGAACACTGAAGCTTTCTTT. Translating it yields CASSVDRVRNTEAFF.

This chain connects TRBV3-1 (or the pseudogene TRBV3-2) to TRBJ2-3, with 9 bases identical to TRBD2. V trimming: 4 bases; J trimming: 4 bases; junction bases outside the gene matches: 15. CDR3 length: 18 amino acids. Germline V gene sequence: CDR1 LGHDT, CDR2 YNNKEL (reference sequence). CDR3 sequence: CASSLEASGTIFPDTQYF. The CDR3 region has the DNA TGTGCCAGCAGCCTAGAGGCTAGCGGGACTATTTTCCCAGATACGCAGTATTTT.

The chain recombines TRBV5-4 with TRBJ2-7; tentative D call: TRBD1 (6 bases). The germline V and J ends were trimmed by 2 bases and 5 bases, with 14 bases remaining between them. The CDR3 runs 14 residues. In germline, CDR1 is SGHNT, CDR2 YYREEE (reference sequence). As DNA, the CDR3 is TGTGCCAGCAGCTTTTGGGCAGGGGATGACGAGCAGTACTTC. It yields the protein CASSFWAGDDEQYF.

V and J are TRBV4-1 and TRBJ2-1; 8 bases fit TRBD2. CDR3 length equals 17 residues. From germline, CDR1 is MGHRA and CDR2 YSYEKL. V gave up 1 base and J gave up 5 bases; unmatched junction bases: 10. This CDR3 reads CASSQGAVAGIDNEQFF. The CDR3 region has the DNA TGCGCCAGCAGCCAAGGGGCAGTAGCGGGAATCGACAATGAGCAGTTCTTC.

This clone was counted a single time. V gene TRBV9 combines with J gene TRBJ2-3; D unresolved. Deletions cut 2 bases from V and 2 bases from J, with 18 bases between. CDR3 size: 17 residues. Germline V lookup: CDR1 SGDLS, CDR2 YYNGEE. The CDR3 DNA is TGTGCCAGCAGCGTCTCCGAGGATAGTGGGTACACAGATACGCAGTATTTT. It encodes CASSVSEDSGYTDTQYF.

This chain uses TRBV6-5 with TRBJ2-3; D call uncertain. The V and J ends lost 7 bases and 0 bases respectively, with 11 bases between them. This CDR3 spans 14 amino acids. CDR1 is MNHEY and CDR2 is SVGAGI in the germline V gene. DNA of the CDR3: TGTGCCAGCAATCCCAGATATAGCACAGATACGCAGTATTTT. This translates into CASNPRYSTDTQYF.

This sequence joins TRBV28 and TRBJ2-1; TRBD2 agrees at 7 bases. Germline values: CDR1 MDHEN, CDR2 SYDVKM. This CDR3 has 12 amino acids. The J segment lost 10 bases and the V segment lost 6 bases, leaving 6 bases of the junction unmatched. The CDR3 nucleotides read TGTGCCAGCAGCGGCCTAGCGGAAGAGCAGTTCTTC. Translation gives CASSGLAEEQFF.